Presented here are 8 T cell receptor beta chains from one specimen sequenced in a study of T cell changes during pregnancy in multiple sclerosis. TCRdb's table, derived via immunoSEQ multiplex PCR, lists solely in-frame clones and lacks some. Of around 73,000 clones listed, 85% to 95% were seen once; the top ten hold 2.8%. The specimen was peripheral blood, collected in the third trimester of pregnancy. The origin of the receptors is a female donor in good health, enrolled as a control in a pregnancy study.

The V gene is TRBV21-1, the J gene TRBJ1-6. TRBV21-1 is classified as a pseudogene. The CDR3 has 19 residues. CDR3 sequence reads: CASSKGGRRKSFYNSPLHF. CDR3 bases: TGTGCCAGCAGCAAAGGGGGGAGGAGAAAAAGCTTCTATAATTCACCCCTCCACTTT.

This sequence joins TRBV28 and TRBJ2-5, with D perhaps TRBD2 (7 bases). Germline V gene lookup returns CDR1 MDHEN and CDR2 SYDVKM. The ends were cut back, 4 bases at V and 5 bases at J, with 17 bases in the middle. The CDR3 runs 15 residues. The CDR3 is CASSSRGQSWETQYF. CDR3 DNA: TGTGCCAGCAGTTCGCGGGGGCAGAGCTGGGAGACCCAGTACTTC. The complete variable domain, with remaining parts taken from reference TRBV28 and TRBJ2-5, reads DVKVTQSSRYLVKRTGEKVFLECVQDMDHENMFWYRQDPGLGLRLIYFSYDVKMKEKGDIPEGYSVSREKKERFSLILESASTNQTSMYLCASSSRGQSWETQYFGPGTRLLVL.

The V call is TRBV4-1, the J call TRBJ2-7; D uncertain. V dropped 0 bases and J dropped 0 bases, with 6 bases sitting between them. The germline V gene encodes CDR1 MGHRA and CDR2 YSYEKL. The CDR3 sequence is 14 residues long. For the CDR3, the DNA is TGCGCCAGCAGCCAAGATCCAAACTCCTACGAGCAGTACTTC. Its translation is CASSQDPNSYEQYF.

The CDR3 sequence is CASSYAGTTADTQYF. The CDR3 coding sequence is TGTGCCAGCAGTTACGCCGGGACTACGGCAGATACGCAGTATTTT. The chain uses TRBV6-6 and TRBJ2-3; 7 bases map to TRBD2. CDR1 MNHNY and CDR2 SVGAGI come from the germline V gene (reference sequence). Losses at the gene ends were 2 bases for V and 4 bases for J; bases not matched to a gene: 6. This CDR3 is built from 15 residues.

This chain connects TRBV7-9 to TRBJ2-5; TRBD2 agrees at 13 bases. This CDR3 comprises 15 residues. Germline V gene lookup returns CDR1 SEHNR and CDR2 FQNEAQ (reference sequence). The V segment lost 4 bases and the J segment 4 bases; nucleotides outside the gene matches: 3. CDR3 region: CASSSLAGGPETQYF. The CDR3 nucleotides read TGTGCCAGCAGCTCACTAGCGGGAGGGCCAGAGACCCAGTACTTC.

The chain uses TRBV28 and TRBJ1-5, with a tentative D call TRBD1 (5 bases). V lost 11 bases and J 0 bases, leaving 20 bases between the germline ends. The CDR3 consists of 16 residues. Germline V lookup: CDR1 MDHEN, CDR2 SYDVKM. CDR3 region: CAATGLGAVSNQPQHF. DNA of the CDR3: TGTGCCGCAACAGGCCTCGGCGCAGTTAGCAATCAGCCCCAGCATTTT.

The CDR3 DNA is TGTGCCTGTAGGCCCAACAGGTCTGGAAACACCATATATTTT. Translated: CACRPNRSGNTIYF. The V call is TRBV30, the J call TRBJ1-3, with D tentatively TRBD1 (5 bases). Germline lookup yields CDR1 GTSNPN and CDR2 SVGIG (reference sequence). This CDR3 contains 14 residues. Trimming took 6 bases from V and 1 from J, leaving 13 bases between them. The full variable domain, in which reference TRBV30 and TRBJ1-3 provide the parts outside the CDR3, is SQTIHQWPATLVQPVGSPLSLECTVEGTSNPNLYWYRQAAGRGLQLLFYSVGIGQISSEVPQNLSASRPQDRQFILSSKKLLLSDSGFYLCACRPNRSGNTIYFGEGSWLTVV.

V gene TRBV12-1 combines with J gene TRBJ1-4; TRBD1, as called in the table, went unchecked against the DNA. TRBV12-1 is recorded as a pseudogene. CDR3 length equals 15 residues. The CDR3 coding sequence is TGTGCCAGCCGCAGGCGACAGCAAATTAATGAAAAACTGTTTTTT. This gives the protein CASRRRQQINEKLFF.